This TCR beta chain was captured by sequencing in a study of cytomegalovirus exposure and HLA in healthy donors. Study-level findings and limits: Sequences of the TCR beta chain were said to predict the HLA-A and HLA-B alleles of most subjects accurately. Earlier results showed most TCR beta V segments being productive about 87% or about 30% of the time.

PCR was performed using 60 Vbeta and 13 Jbeta primers. The protocol was immunoSEQ multiplex PCR, while the TCRdb copy is restricted to in-frame clones and leaves out a portion. This sample has around 200,000 clones, with around 84% found just once. The CDR3 length is 12 residues. Germline CDR1 LNHDA, CDR2 SQIVND (reference sequence). The junction had 3 bases not matched to a gene; V was cut back by 5 bases and J by 7 bases. Comment on this clone: Its matching antigen is unknown.

The sample consisted of PBMCs. The source of this sequence is a girl under 10 years old in good health and CMV-seropositive. V usage is TRBV19 and J usage is TRBJ1-2; 8 bases match TRBD1. The CDR3 nucleotides are TGTGCCAGTAGTGTCAGGGGGCTTGGCTACACCTTC. Translation gives CASSVRGLGYTF.